Following are 8 T cell receptor beta chains from one sample sequenced in a study of cytomegalovirus exposure and HLA in healthy donors. Only in-frame clones appear in the TCRdb table, and some are missing; sequencing was by immunoSEQ multiplex PCR. The repertoire holds about 280,000 clones, with just over 85% as singletons. Sequences were obtained from PBMCs. The receptors stem from a young woman in good health and CMV-seronegative.

This chain uses TRBV19 with TRBJ2-1; 8 bases fit TRBD2. CDR3 size: 15 residues. Losses at the gene ends were 4 bases for V and 10 bases for J; bases not matched to a gene: 12. Looked up from germline, CDR1 is LNHDA and CDR2 is SQIVND (reference sequence). CDR3 protein: CASSKLADEKHEQFF. The CDR3, as DNA: TGTGCCAGTAGTAAACTAGCGGACGAAAAGCACGAGCAGTTCTTC. The full variable domain, in which reference TRBV19 and TRBJ2-1 provide the parts outside the CDR3, is DGGITQSPKYLFRKEGQNVTLSCEQNLNHDAMYWYRQDPGQGLRLIYYSQIVNDFQKGDIAEGYSVSREKKESFPLTVTSAQKNPTAFYLCASSKLADEKHEQFFGPGTRLTVL.

This chain uses TRBV28 with TRBJ1-2; a weak D match, TRBD1 (5 bases). The CDR3 sequence is 13 residues long. The germline V gene has CDR1 MDHEN and CDR2 SYDVKM. Trimming stripped 6 bases from V and 8 bases from J, with 16 bases between. As DNA, the CDR3 is TGTGCCAGCAGACTCGGACAAAAAAGGGGCTACACCTTC. This encodes CASRLGQKRGYTF.

The chain employs TRBV5-4 and TRBJ1-1; D might be TRBD1 (6 bases). Germline V gene sequence: CDR1 SGHNT, CDR2 YYREEE (reference sequence). V was pared by 2 bases and J by 0 bases, with 8 bases between. This CDR3 contains 14 residues. The CDR3 loop is CASSLQGMNTEAFF. Written as DNA, the CDR3 is TGTGCCAGCAGCTTACAGGGTATGAACACTGAAGCTTTCTTT.

CDR3 bases: TGTGCCAGCAGTTTCCTCTCCTCTCGGGAGCAGTACTTC. Its translation is CASSFLSSREQYF. The chain is built from TRBV2 and TRBJ2-7, with no clear D. Germline V gene sequence: CDR1 SNHLY, CDR2 FYNNEI. With 5 bases removed from V and 7 bases from J, the gap between germline ends came to 15 bases. The CDR3 extends over 13 amino acids.

The chain carries TRBV19 and TRBJ1-5; possibly TRBD1 for D (6 bases). The CDR3 is 16 residues long. V lost 3 bases to trimming and J lost 2 bases, with 14 bases between them. The germline V gene encodes CDR1 LNHDA and CDR2 SQIVND (reference sequence). CDR3 sequence (DNA): TGTGCCAGTAGTATGAGACAGGCGGGGGGCAATCAGCCCCAGCATTTT. It codes for CASSMRQAGGNQPQHF.

This rearrangement joins TRBV5-4 to TRBJ2-1; TRBD1 matches 9 bases. Germline V CDR1 and CDR2: SGHNT, YYREEE (reference sequence). CDR3 length: 15 residues. Trimming took 3 bases from V and 5 from J; bases not matched to a gene: 6. The CDR3: CASSWGGQGNNEQFF. CDR3 sequence (DNA): TGTGCCAGCAGCTGGGGGGGACAGGGCAACAATGAGCAGTTCTTC.

CDR3 in DNA: TGTGCCAGCAGTTTATCAGAGGGGGGGAGCACTGAAGCTTTCTTT. This translates into CASSLSEGGSTEAFF. The gene calls are TRBV27 and TRBJ1-1; D is possibly TRBD1 (6 bases). This CDR3 has 15 residues. The V end lost 0 bases, the J end lost 4 bases, and 12 bases lay between the germline ends. Germline V gene data show CDR1 as MNHEY and CDR2 as SMNVEV (reference sequence).

The genes are TRBV5-1 and TRBJ1-4; D is possibly TRBD1 (6 bases). The germline V and J ends were trimmed by 4 bases and 3 bases, with 10 bases remaining between them. This CDR3 has 14 residues. Per the germline V gene, CDR1 is SGHRS and CDR2 is YFSETQ. The CDR3 bases are TGCGCCAGCAGCCCGGACAGTCCTAATGAAAAACTGTTTTTT. It encodes CASSPDSPNEKLFF.